This T cell receptor beta chain was recovered during a study of OX40 agonist ivuxolimab in advanced cancers. Profiling relied on immunoSEQ multiplex PCR, and the TCRdb table lists in-frame clones only, not all of them. The sample lists around 110,000 clones, around 93% seen once, with approximately 1.2% in the top ten. The sequence was collected from an adult with an advanced solid tumor such as melanoma, head and neck, liver or kidney cancer. The source material was CD4+ or CD8+ T cells sorted from blood, sampled in a trial of the OX40 agonist ivuxolimab.

The CDR3 DNA reads as TGTGCCAGCTCACTGAACCAGGGAGACACTGAAGCTTTCTTT. The encoded protein is CASSLNQGDTEAFF. The chain recombines TRBV18 with TRBJ1-1; TRBD1 is a possible D gene (5 bases). Trimming removed 4 bases from V and 3 bases from J, with 12 bases in between. CDR1 is KGHSH and CDR2 is LQKENI in the germline V gene. CDR3 length: 14 residues.